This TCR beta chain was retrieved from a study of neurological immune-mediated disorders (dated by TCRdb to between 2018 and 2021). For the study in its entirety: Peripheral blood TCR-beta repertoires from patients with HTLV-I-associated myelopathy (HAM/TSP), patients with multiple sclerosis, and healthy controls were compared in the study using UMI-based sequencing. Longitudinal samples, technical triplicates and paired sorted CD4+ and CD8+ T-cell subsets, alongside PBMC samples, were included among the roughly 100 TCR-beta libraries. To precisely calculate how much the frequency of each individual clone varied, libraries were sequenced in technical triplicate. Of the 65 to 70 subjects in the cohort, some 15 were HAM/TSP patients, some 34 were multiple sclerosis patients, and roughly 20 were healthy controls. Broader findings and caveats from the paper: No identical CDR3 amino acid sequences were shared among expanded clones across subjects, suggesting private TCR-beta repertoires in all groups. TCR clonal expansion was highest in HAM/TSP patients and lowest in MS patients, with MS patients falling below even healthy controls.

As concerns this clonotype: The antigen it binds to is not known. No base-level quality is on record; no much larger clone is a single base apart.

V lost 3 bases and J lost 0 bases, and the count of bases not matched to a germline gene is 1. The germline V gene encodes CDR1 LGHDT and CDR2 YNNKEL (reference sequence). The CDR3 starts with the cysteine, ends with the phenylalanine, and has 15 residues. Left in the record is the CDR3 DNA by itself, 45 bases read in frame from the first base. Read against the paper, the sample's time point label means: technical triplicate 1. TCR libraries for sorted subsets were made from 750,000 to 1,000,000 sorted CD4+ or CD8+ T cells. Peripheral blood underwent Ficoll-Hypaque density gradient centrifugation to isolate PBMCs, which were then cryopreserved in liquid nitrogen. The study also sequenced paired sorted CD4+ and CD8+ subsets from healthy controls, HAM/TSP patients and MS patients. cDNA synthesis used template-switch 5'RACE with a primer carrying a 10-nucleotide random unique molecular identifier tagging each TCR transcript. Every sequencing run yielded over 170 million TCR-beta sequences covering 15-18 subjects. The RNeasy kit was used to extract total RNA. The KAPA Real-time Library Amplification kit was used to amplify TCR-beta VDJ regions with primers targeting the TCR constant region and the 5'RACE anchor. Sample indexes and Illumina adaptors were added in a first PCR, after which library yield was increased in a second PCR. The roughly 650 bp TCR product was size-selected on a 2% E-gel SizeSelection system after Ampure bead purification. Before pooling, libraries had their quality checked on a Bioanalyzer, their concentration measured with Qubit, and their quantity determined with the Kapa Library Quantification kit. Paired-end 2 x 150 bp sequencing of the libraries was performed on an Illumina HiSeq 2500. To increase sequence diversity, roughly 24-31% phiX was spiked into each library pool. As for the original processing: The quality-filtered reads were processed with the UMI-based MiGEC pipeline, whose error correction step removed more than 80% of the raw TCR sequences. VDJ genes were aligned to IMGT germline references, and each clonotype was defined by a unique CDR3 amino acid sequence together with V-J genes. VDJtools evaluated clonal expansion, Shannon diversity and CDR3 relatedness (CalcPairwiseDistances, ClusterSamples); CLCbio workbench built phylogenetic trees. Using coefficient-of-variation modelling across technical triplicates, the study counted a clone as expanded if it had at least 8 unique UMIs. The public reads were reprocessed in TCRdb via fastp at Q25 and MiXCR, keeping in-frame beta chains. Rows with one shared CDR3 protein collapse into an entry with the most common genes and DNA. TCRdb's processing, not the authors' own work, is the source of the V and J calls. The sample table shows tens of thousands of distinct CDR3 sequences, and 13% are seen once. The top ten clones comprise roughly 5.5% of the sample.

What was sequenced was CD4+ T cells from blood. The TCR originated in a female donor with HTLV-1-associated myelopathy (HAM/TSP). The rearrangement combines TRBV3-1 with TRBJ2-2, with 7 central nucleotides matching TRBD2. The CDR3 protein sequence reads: CASSHRGANTGELFF. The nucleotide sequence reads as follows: TGTGCCAGCAGCCATCGGGGGGCGAACACCGGGGAGCTGTTTTTT.